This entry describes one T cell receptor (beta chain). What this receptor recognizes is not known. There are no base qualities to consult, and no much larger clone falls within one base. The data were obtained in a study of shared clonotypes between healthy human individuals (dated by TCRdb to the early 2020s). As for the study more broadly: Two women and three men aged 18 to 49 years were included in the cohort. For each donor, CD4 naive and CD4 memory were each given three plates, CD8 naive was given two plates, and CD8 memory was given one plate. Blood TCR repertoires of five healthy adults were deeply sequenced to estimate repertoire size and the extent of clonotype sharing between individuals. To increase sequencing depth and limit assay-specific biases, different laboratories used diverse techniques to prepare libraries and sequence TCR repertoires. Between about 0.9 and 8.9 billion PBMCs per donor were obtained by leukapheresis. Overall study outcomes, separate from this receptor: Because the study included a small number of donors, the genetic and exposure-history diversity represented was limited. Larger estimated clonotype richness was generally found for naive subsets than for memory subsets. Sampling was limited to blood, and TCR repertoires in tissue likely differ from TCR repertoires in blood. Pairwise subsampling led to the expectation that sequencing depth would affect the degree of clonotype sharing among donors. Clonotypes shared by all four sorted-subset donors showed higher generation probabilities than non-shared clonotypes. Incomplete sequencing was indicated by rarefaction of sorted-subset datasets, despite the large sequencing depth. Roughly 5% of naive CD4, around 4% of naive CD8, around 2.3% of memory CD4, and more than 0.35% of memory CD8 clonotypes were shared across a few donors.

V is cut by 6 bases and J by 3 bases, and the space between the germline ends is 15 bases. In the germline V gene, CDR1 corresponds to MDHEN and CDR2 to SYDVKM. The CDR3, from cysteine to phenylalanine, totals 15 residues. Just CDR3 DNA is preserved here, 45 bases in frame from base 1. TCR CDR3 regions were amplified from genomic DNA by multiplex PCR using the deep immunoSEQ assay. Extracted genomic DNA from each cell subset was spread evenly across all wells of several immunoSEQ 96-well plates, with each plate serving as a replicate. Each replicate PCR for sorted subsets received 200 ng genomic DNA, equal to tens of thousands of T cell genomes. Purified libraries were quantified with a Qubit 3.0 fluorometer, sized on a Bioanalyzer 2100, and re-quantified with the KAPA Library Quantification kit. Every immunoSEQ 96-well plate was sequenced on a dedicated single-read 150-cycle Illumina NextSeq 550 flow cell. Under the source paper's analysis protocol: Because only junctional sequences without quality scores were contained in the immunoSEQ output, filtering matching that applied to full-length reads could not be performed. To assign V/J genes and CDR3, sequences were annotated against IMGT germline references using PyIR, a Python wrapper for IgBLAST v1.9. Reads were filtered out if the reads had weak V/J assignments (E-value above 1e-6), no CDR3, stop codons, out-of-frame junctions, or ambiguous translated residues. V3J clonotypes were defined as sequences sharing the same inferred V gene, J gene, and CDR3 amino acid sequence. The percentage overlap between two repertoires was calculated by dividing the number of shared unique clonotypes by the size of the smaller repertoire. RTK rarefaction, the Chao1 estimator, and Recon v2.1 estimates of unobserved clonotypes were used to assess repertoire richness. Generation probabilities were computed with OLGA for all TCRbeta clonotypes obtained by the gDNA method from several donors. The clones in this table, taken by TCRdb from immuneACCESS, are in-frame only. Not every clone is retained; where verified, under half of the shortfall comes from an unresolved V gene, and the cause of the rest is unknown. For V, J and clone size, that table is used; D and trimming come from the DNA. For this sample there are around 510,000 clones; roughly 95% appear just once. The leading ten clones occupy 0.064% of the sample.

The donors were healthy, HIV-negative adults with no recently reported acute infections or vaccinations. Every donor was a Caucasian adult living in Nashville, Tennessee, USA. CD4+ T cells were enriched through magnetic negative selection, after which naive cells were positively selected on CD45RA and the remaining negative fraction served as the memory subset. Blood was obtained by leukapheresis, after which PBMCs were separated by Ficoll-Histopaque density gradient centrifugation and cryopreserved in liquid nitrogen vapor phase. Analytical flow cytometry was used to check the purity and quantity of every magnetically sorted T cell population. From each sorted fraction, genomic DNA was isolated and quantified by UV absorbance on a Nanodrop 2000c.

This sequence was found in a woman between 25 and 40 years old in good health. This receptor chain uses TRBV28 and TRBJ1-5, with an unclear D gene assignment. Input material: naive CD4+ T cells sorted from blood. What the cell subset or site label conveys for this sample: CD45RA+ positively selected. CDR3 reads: CASRYSGGSNQPQHF. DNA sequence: TGTGCCAGCAGATACAGTGGTGGGTCCAATCAGCCCCAGCATTTT.